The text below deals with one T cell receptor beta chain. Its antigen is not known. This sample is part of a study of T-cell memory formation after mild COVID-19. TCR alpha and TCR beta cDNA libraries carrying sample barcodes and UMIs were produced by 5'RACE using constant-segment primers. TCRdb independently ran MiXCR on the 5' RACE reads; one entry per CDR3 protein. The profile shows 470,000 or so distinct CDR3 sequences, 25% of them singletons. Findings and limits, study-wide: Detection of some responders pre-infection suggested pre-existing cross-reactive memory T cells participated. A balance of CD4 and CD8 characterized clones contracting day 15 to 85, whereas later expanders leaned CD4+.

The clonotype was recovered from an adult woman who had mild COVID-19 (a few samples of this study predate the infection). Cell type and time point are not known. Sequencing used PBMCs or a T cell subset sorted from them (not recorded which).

CDR3 sequence: CASKPQTPTEAFF. The DNA of the CDR3 is TGTGCCAGCAAACCACAGACCCCCACTGAAGCTTTCTTT. The chain uses TRBV7-9 and TRBJ1-1, with D uncertain. Trimming took 7 bases from V and 4 from J, leaving 13 bases between them. The length of the CDR3 is 13 residues. CDR1 and CDR2 (germline): SEHNR, FQNEAQ (reference sequence).